This TCR beta chain was sequenced during a study of blood T cells in healthy people across ages. CDR3 length: 18 residues. Approximately 9.6 milliliters of peripheral blood were drawn from each donor into EDTA-treated tubes. A second PCR, run for roughly 7 to 11 cycles, used a sample-barcoded 5' primer plus a J-beta primer mix. TCRdb re-called the 5' RACE reads through MiXCR, storing one row per CDR3 protein. The table lists around 820,000 distinct CDR3 sequences, 25% of them singletons. These data were also reused for a study on T cells of mothers and their children.

The sample consisted of blood. The source is a boy aged 10-17 years in good health. The J gene is TRBJ1-5, the V gene TRBV21-1; the listed D gene, TRBD1, was not tested against the DNA. TRBV21-1 represents a pseudogene. The CDR3 coding sequence is TGTGCCAGCAGCAAAGAACGGAGGACAGCTCACTCCAATCAGCCCCAGCATTTT. Translating it yields CASSKERRTAHSNQPQHF.